This T cell receptor beta chain was documented in a study of T cells in Graves' hyperthyroidism and ophthalmopathy. Study summary: Peripheral blood samples were taken at initial diagnosis, prior to any treatment. Study-wide results and caveats: Blood samples included most of the expanded thyroid clonotypes exceeding 0.001.

RNA transcripts gave rise to amplified TCR beta CDR3 regions. The HTBI set primed first-round TCR CDR3 RT-PCR. In TCRdb, the multiplex PCR reads were re-called with MiXCR into one record per CDR3 protein. The table shows around 300,000 distinct CDR3 sequences, with more than 11% occurring only once. Patients with uncontrolled infections, other autoimmune diseases, pregnancy or lactation were excluded. The diagnoses drew upon clinical symptoms, serum thyroxine and TRAb, thyroid ultrasound and orbital computed tomography. As to this clonotype: The antigen is undetermined.

The sample taken for sequencing was blood. The receptor's source is a woman aged 25 to 45 with Graves' hyperthyroidism.

The CDR3: CASSQDGHLTNYGYTF. The DNA of the CDR3 is TGCGCCAGCAGCCAAGACGGGCACCTTACTAACTATGGCTACACCTTC. V is TRBV4-1 and J is TRBJ1-2, with D uncertain. CDR1 is MGHRA and CDR2 is YSYEKL in the germline V gene. The CDR3 contains 16 residues. Trimming took off 0 bases at V and 0 bases at J, with 11 bases between the two ends.